This T cell receptor (beta chain) was recovered during a study of cytomegalovirus exposure and HLA in healthy donors. Study as a whole: As released early, the data held approximately 80 million unique TCRs from HLA-typed donors.

A multiplex PCR was run with 60 Vbeta primers and 13 Jbeta primers. Profiling relied on immunoSEQ multiplex PCR, and the TCRdb table lists in-frame clones only, not all of them. This sample has 150,000 or so clones, with roughly 80% found just once. About this clone: The antigen is undetermined.

Study-wide results and limits: Cytomegalovirus association was listed for about 150 TCR beta chains.

This CDR3 contains 14 residues. Germline values: CDR1 MNHNS, CDR2 SASEGT. V was clipped by 7 bases and J by 1 base, with 13 bases between them. Material for sequencing was PBMCs. The TCR was taken from a man in his late teens or twenties in good health and CMV-seronegative. The chain recombines TRBV6-1 with TRBJ1-1; D is perhaps TRBD1 (5 bases). As DNA, the CDR3 is TGTGCCAGCATGTGGGGGGACGCGAACACTGAAGCTTTCTTT. It is translated as CASMWGDANTEAFF.